Below, 16 T cell receptor beta chains from the same sample are listed, as sequenced in a study of blood T cells in healthy people across ages. Through a sample-barcoded 5' primer and a J-beta primer mix, a second PCR was run for about 6 to 11 cycles. One entry per CDR3 protein results from TCRdb running MiXCR on the 5' RACE reads. The profile covers fewer than 950,000 distinct CDR3 sequences, with 50% to 65% appearing a single time and 40% to 50% taken by the ten largest. Sequencing was carried out using blood. All receptors come from a man older than 75 in good health.

The table lists this clonotype with a few counts. The chain employs TRBV7-2 and TRBJ2-7; D unresolved. The closer fit of TRBJ2-5 to the DNA end suggests the J call may be wrong. The CDR3 is 12 residues long. CDR1 SGHTA and CDR2 FQGNSA come from the germline V gene. Here the CDR3 DNA reads TGTGCCAGCAGCTTAGTTGGACAGACCCAGTACTTC. It codes for CASSLVGQTQYF.

The chain employs TRBV7-9 and TRBJ2-2, with D possibly matching TRBD1 (6 bases). The CDR3 has 17 amino acids. Germline CDR1 SEHNR, CDR2 FQNEAQ (reference sequence). The V gene lost 5 bases and the J gene lost 0 bases, with 16 bases spanning the gap. The DNA of the CDR3 is TGTGCCAGCAGCGCAAAAGGGGGAGCAACGAACACCGGGGAGCTGTTTTTT. Translation: CASSAKGGATNTGELFF.

This clonotype was detected a few times. V gene TRBV5-1 combines with J gene TRBJ2-1; 13 bases agree with TRBD2. This CDR3 contains 18 residues. Germline V lookup: CDR1 SGHRS, CDR2 YFSETQ. V shed 3 bases, J shed 7 bases, and the junction held 13 bases outside the gene matches. The CDR3, as DNA: TGCGCCAGCAGCTCGGGCCCCCCAACTAGCGGGAGGGCGAATGAGCAGTTCTTC. Amino acid sequence: CASSSGPPTSGRANEQFF.

This clonotype was counted once. The chain links TRBV3-1 to TRBJ2-5; D is tentatively TRBD1 or TRBD2 (5 bases each). The better agreement between TRBJ2-7 and the DNA end casts doubt on the J call. The CDR3 is 14 amino acids. Germline lookup yields CDR1 LGHDT and CDR2 YNNKEL (reference sequence). DNA for the CDR3: TGTGCCAGCAGCTCAACGGGATTTGGGGCCGAGCAGTACTTC. Translated: CASSSTGFGAEQYF.

This chain joins TRBV5-1 and TRBJ2-6, with a weak D call TRBD1 (6 bases). The ends were cut back, 4 bases at V and 0 bases at J, with 11 bases in the middle. CDR3 length: 16 residues. In germline, CDR1 is SGHRS, CDR2 YFSETQ. The CDR3 DNA sequence: TGCGCCAGCAGCCCCCTGGGGGCCTCTGGGGCCAACGTCCTGACTTTC. This codes for CASSPLGASGANVLTF.

For this clonotype: One end of the junction is discordant with germline, which a read error may explain. The chain links TRBV4-1 to TRBJ2-5; the match to TRBD2 covers 8 bases. The CDR3 contains 16 residues. From germline, CDR1 is MGHRA and CDR2 YSYEKL. DNA for the CDR3: TGCGCCAACAGCCATGCTCCGGGACTAGAGCGGGAGACCCAGTACTTC. Translating it yields CANSHAPGLERETQYF.

This chain joins TRBV6-1 and TRBJ2-7, with 8 positions matching TRBD2. This CDR3 contains 15 residues. CDR1 and CDR2 from the germline V gene are MNHNS and SASEGT. Trimming took 7 bases from V and 4 from J; bases not matched to a gene: 12. The CDR3 here is CASKAWREEGYEQYF. The CDR3 region has the DNA TGTGCCAGCAAAGCATGGCGGGAGGAGGGGTACGAGCAGTACTTC.

The count of this clonotype is one. The chain carries TRBV20-1 and TRBJ2-5; weak D call: TRBD1 (6 bases). The J call may be in error: the DNA end matches TRBJ2-7 better. This CDR3 has 14 amino acids. Germline lookup yields CDR1 DFQATT and CDR2 SNEGSKA (reference sequence). The CDR3 DNA follows: TGCAGTGCCCGCGGGTCCAGGGGCGTATACGAGCAGTACTTC. Its protein is CSARGSRGVYEQYF.

This clonotype was seen only once. The chain employs TRBV14 and TRBJ2-7; TRBD2 matches 8 bases. The length of the CDR3 is 19 residues. Germline lookup yields CDR1 SGHDN and CDR2 FVKESK. Trimming at V came to 2 bases and at J to 3 bases, leaving 18 bases not matched to a gene. CDR3 bases: TGTGCCAGCAGCCAAATGCGCACTGGTCGGCGGGAGGCCCTCTACGAGCAGTACTTC. Amino acids: CASSQMRTGRREALYEQYF.

The chain carries TRBV29-1 and TRBJ2-3; 7 bases are shared with TRBD2. Looked up from germline, CDR1 is SQVTM and CDR2 is ANQGSEA. J gave up 2 bases and V 0 bases, and 5 bases lay outside the gene matches. This CDR3 has 15 amino acids. CDR3 in DNA: TGCAGCGTTGAAGACGTGGGGGGGTACACAGATACGCAGTATTTT. Protein: CSVEDVGGYTDTQYF.

V is TRBV5-1 and J is TRBJ2-1; 11 bases are a match to TRBD2. The germline V gene has CDR1 SGHRS and CDR2 YFSETQ. Germline trimming cut 2 bases from V and 7 bases from J; bases unmatched to any gene: 11. The CDR3 contains 17 residues. CDR3 DNA: TGCGCCAGCAGCTTAAGACTAGCGGGGACTGGGGGGAATGAGCAGTTCTTC. Amino acid sequence: CASSLRLAGTGGNEQFF. Using reference TRBV5-1 and TRBJ2-1 for the parts outside the CDR3, the full variable domain is KAGVTQTPRYLIKTRGQQVTLSCSPISGHRSVSWYQQTPGQGLQFLFEYFSETQRNKGNFPGRFSGRQFSNSRSEMNVSTLELGDSALYLCASSLRLAGTGGNEQFFGPGTRLTVL.

The genes are TRBV6-6 and TRBJ2-7, with 8 bases matching TRBD2. With 0 bases clipped from V and 7 bases from J, the junction kept 8 bases outside the gene matches. Germline V gives CDR1 MNHNY, CDR2 SVGAGI (reference sequence). This CDR3 is 15 amino acids long. The CDR3 region has the DNA TGTGCCAGCAGTTACTCTGGGACTAGGGGCAATGAGCAGTACTTC. It is translated as CASSYSGTRGNEQYF.

In its sample, this clonotype was seen a few times. This chain connects TRBV7-9 to TRBJ2-7; possible D gene TRBD1, 7 bases. The J call may not be correct, given that the DNA end is closer to TRBJ2-5. The CDR3 runs 12 residues. Germline CDR1 is SEHNR and CDR2 is FQNEAQ (reference sequence). The CDR3 region has the DNA TGTGCCACTCGGAGGGGGCAGGAGACCCAGTACTTC. Its protein is CATRRGQETQYF.

The rearrangement links TRBV5-1 to TRBJ2-3, with D perhaps matching TRBD2 (7 bases). This CDR3 contains 16 residues. Germline V gives CDR1 SGHRS, CDR2 YFSETQ. V lost 4 bases to trimming and J lost 14 bases, with 29 bases between them. In DNA, the CDR3 is TGCGCCAGCAGCCCAACCACGGCGGGGGCGCAGATGCACGCGTATTTT. It yields the protein CASSPTTAGAQMHAYF.

This CDR3 reads CASSTGLAGLNEQYF. The CDR3 DNA reads TGTGCCAGCAGCACCGGACTAGCGGGACTTAATGAGCAGTACTTC. This chain uses TRBV7-8 with TRBJ2-5, with 12 bases identical to TRBD2. Germline CDR1 is SGHVS and CDR2 is FQNEAQ. Trimming at V came to 5 bases and at J to 11 bases, leaving 12 bases not matched to a gene. This CDR3 has 15 residues.

This clonotype was counted a few times. This rearrangement joins TRBV3-1 to TRBJ1-6; 8 bases align to TRBD1. The V segment lost 0 bases and the J segment 9 bases; nucleotides outside the gene matches: 13. This CDR3 has 18 amino acids. CDR1 and CDR2 (germline): LGHDT, YNNKEL (reference sequence). This CDR3 is CASSQERSFNRGFSPLHF. CDR3 DNA sequence: TGTGCCAGCAGCCAAGAAAGAAGTTTTAACAGGGGGTTTTCACCCCTCCACTTT.